The 10 T cell receptor beta chains reported below all come from one sample, sequenced in a study of beta chain features in type 1 diabetes. The whole isolated RNA underwent reverse transcription, so sequencing captured expressed TCRB transcripts. Assay: immunoSEQ multiplex PCR; the TCRdb copy retains only in-frame clones and omits some. Of about 450,000 clones listed, 11% are singletons. The sample comprised naive CD4+ T cells from blood. The receptor source for this set is a woman aged 18-29 years in good health.

This chain uses TRBV15 with TRBJ2-3; TRBD2 matches at 7 bases. Germline CDR1 and CDR2: LNHNV and YYDKDF (reference sequence). Germline trimming cut 0 bases from V and 11 bases from J; bases unmatched to any gene: 5. This CDR3 is built from 13 residues. CDR3 DNA: TGTGCCACCAGCAGAGATGTGAGCGGGGAGCAGTATTTT. Its translation: CATSRDVSGEQYF.

This clone was recorded a few times. The chain has TRBV11-2 and TRBJ2-7, with TRBD1 as a possible D gene (5 bases). The CDR3 sequence is 13 residues long. Germline CDR1 reads SGHAT; CDR2 reads FQNNGV. The CDR3 here is CASSLDRAYEQYV. CDR3 nucleotides: TGTGCCAGCAGCCTAGACAGAGCCTACGAGCAGTACGTC.

The V gene is TRBV9, the J gene TRBJ2-1; 7 bases agree with TRBD2. This CDR3 spans 17 amino acids. Germline V gives CDR1 SGDLS, CDR2 YYNGEE. V was clipped by 1 base and J by 4 bases; unmatched bases: 11. The CDR3 bases are TGTGCCAGCAGCGTACGCATGACTAGCCTTACATACAATGAGCAGTTCTTC. Translation: CASSVRMTSLTYNEQFF. Full variable domain (outside the CDR3, taken from reference TRBV9 and TRBJ2-1): DSGVTQTPKHLITATGQRVTLRCSPRSGDLSVYWYQQSLDQGLQFLIQYYNGEERAKGNILERFSAQQFPDLHSELNLSSLELGDSALYFCASSVRMTSLTYNEQFFGPGTRLTVL.

This clone was seen a handful of times. The chain couples TRBV9 to TRBJ1-2, with TRBD1 as a possible D gene (5 bases). Per the germline V gene, CDR1 is SGDLS and CDR2 is YYNGEE. This CDR3 spans 15 amino acids. Trimming took 2 bases from V and 0 from J, leaving 11 bases between them. In DNA form, the CDR3 reads TGTGCCAGCAGCGTGCAGGGAGCTACTAACTATGGCTACACCTTC. Encoded protein: CASSVQGATNYGYTF.

Only a few counts were recorded for this clone. The CDR3 DNA reads as TGTGCCAGCAGCCCGGACAGACCACCCTACGAGCAGTACTTC. This codes for CASSPDRPPYEQYF. The rearrangement uses TRBV9 and TRBJ2-7; weak D call: TRBD1 (6 bases). This CDR3 has 14 amino acids. Germline CDR1 SGDLS, CDR2 YYNGEE. V was trimmed by 4 bases and J by 2 bases, leaving 13 bases between them.

Points on this clone: A read error may account for a junction end that differs from germline. The chain employs TRBV9 and TRBJ2-6, with a weak D call TRBD1 (6 bases). This CDR3 comprises 19 residues. The germline V gene has CDR1 SGDLS and CDR2 YYNGEE. The CDR3 DNA reads as TGTGCCAGCAGCGTAGGACCCACGACAGGTACCTCTGGTGCCAACGTCCTGACTTTC. Protein product: CASSVGPTTGTSGANVLTF.

In this sample, this clone turned up a few times. This rearrangement joins TRBV18 to TRBJ2-4; TRBD1 matches at 7 bases. Germline V lookup: CDR1 KGHSH, CDR2 LQKENI. The V and J ends lost 3 bases and 3 bases, in that order; junction bases with no gene match: 5. This CDR3 is built from 15 residues. CDR3 residues: CASSPPTGFKNIQYF. The CDR3, as DNA: TGTGCCAGCTCACCCCCGACAGGGTTCAAAAACATTCAGTACTTC. The full variable domain, in which reference TRBV18 and TRBJ2-4 provide the parts outside the CDR3, is NAGVMQNPRHLVRRRGQEARLRCSPMKGHSHVYWYRQLPEEGLKFMVYLQKENIIDESGMPKERFSAEFPKEGPSILRIQQVVRGDSAAYFCASSPPTGFKNIQYFGAGTRLSVL.

This clone was detected only a few times. This chain joins TRBV7-2 and TRBJ2-5; 8 bases match TRBD1. CDR1 SGHTA and CDR2 FQGNSA come from the germline V gene. The CDR3 length is 16 residues. J was trimmed by 5 bases and V by 7 bases; bases with no gene match: 15. The CDR3 reads CASTRRDRRVLETQYF. CDR3 bases: TGTGCCAGCACCCGCCGGGACAGGAGGGTTTTGGAGACCCAGTACTTC.

With regard to this clone: Distinct nucleotide sequences in the sample also encode this CDR3. The V call is TRBV7-2, the J call TRBJ2-1; weak D call: TRBD2 (5 bases). V lost 3 bases, J lost 0 bases, and 9 bases lay in between. The germline gives CDR1 SGHTA, CDR2 FQGNSA. The CDR3 totals 15 residues. The CDR3 here is CASSFSGSSYNEQFF. Written as DNA, the CDR3 is TGTGCCAGCAGCTTTTCGGGAAGCTCCTACAATGAGCAGTTCTTC. Using reference TRBV7-2 and TRBJ2-1 for the parts outside the CDR3, the full variable domain is GAGVSQSPSNKVTEKGKDVELRCDPISGHTALYWYRQSLGQGLEFLIYFQGNSAPDKSGLPSDRFSAERTGGSVSTLTIQRTQQEDSAVYLCASSFSGSSYNEQFFGPGTRLTVL.

The V gene is TRBV6-5, the J gene TRBJ2-3; D gene unclear. The CDR3 sequence is 11 residues long. Trimming took off 9 bases at V and 0 bases at J, with 4 bases between the two ends. Per germline, CDR1 MNHEY and CDR2 SVGAGI. CDR3 DNA: TGTGCCAGTACTAGCACAGATACGCAGTATTTT. It encodes CASTSTDTQYF.